The 19 T cell receptor beta chains below all came from one sample that was sequenced in a study of shared clonotypes between healthy human individuals. Clones were sequenced by immunoSEQ multiplex PCR, and TCRdb holds only the in-frame ones, with some missing. The sample yields roughly 720,000 clones, roughly 91% seen once. The sequencing sample was made of memory CD8+ T cells from PBMCs. Regarding subset: CD45RO+ cells pooled with CCR7-negative TemRA cells. These TCRs come from a man aged 18 to 35 in good health. Some clones in this sample may be carry-over from other donors' samples.

A note on this clone: This likely traces to a read error, being one base from a far larger clone. V is TRBV5-4 and J is TRBJ2-7; 7 nucleotides match TRBD2. Germline V gene sequence: CDR1 SGHNT, CDR2 YYREEE (reference sequence). V lost 0 bases and J lost 6; bases outside the gene matches: 3. CDR3 size: 13 residues. Here the CDR3 DNA reads TGTGCCAGCAGCTTGGAGCCGGGAGGCGAGCAGTACTTC. Translation: CASSLEPGGEQYF. The complete variable domain, with remaining parts taken from reference TRBV5-4 and TRBJ2-7, reads ETGVTQSPTHLIKTRGQQVTLRCSSQSGHNTVSWYQQALGQGPQFIFQYYREEENGRGNFPPRFSGLQFPNYSSELNVNALELDDSALYLCASSLEPGGEQYFGPGTRLTVT.

V usage is TRBV28 and J usage is TRBJ2-4, with 10 positions matching TRBD2. This CDR3 comprises 16 residues. V gave up 4 bases and J gave up 6 bases; unmatched junction bases: 9. CDR1 and CDR2 from the germline V gene are MDHEN and SYDVKM. The CDR3 loop is CASSSHLAGDGNIQYF. The CDR3 DNA reads TGTGCCAGCAGTTCGCATCTAGCGGGAGATGGAAACATTCAGTACTTC. Full variable domain (outside the CDR3, taken from reference TRBV28 and TRBJ2-4): DVKVTQSSRYLVKRTGEKVFLECVQDMDHENMFWYRQDPGLGLRLIYFSYDVKMKEKGDIPEGYSVSREKKERFSLILESASTNQTSMYLCASSSHLAGDGNIQYFGAGTRLSVL.

The V and J genes are TRBV7-3 and TRBJ2-7; D remains unclear. V lost 2 bases and J 6 bases, leaving 8 bases between the germline ends. Germline V gives CDR1 SGHTA, CDR2 FQGTGA. The CDR3 runs 12 residues. CDR3 residues: CASSLPGREQYF. CDR3 coding DNA: TGTGCCAGCAGCTTACCTGGGCGCGAGCAGTACTTC.

This chain joins TRBV5-5 and TRBJ2-7; D is perhaps TRBD1 (5 bases). This CDR3 has 15 amino acids. V gave up 5 bases and J gave up 7 bases, with 22 bases separating them. The germline CDR1 and CDR2 sequences are SGHKS and YYEKEE (reference sequence). CDR3 sequence (DNA): TGTGCCAGCAGACAAAGACAGACCGGAGCAGGGGAGCAGTACTTC. This codes for CASRQRQTGAGEQYF.

This clone is a singleton in its sample. The chain couples TRBV27 to TRBJ2-2, with D uncertain. The germline gives CDR1 MNHEY, CDR2 SMNVEV (reference sequence). Trimming took 2 bases from V and 7 from J, leaving 14 bases between them. This CDR3 has 15 residues. CDR3 nucleotides: TGTGCCAGCAGTTTAATCCTCCCGAGTGTCGGGGAGCTGTTTTTT. The encoded protein is CASSLILPSVGELFF.

V is TRBV9 and J is TRBJ2-1; 8 nucleotides match TRBD2. The CDR3 runs 12 residues. Unmatched junction bases numbered 5, after V lost 7 bases and J lost 8 bases. CDR1 is SGDLS, CDR2 YYNGEE, per germline. CDR3 loop: CASRGGGDEQFF. The DNA for the CDR3 is TGTGCCAGCCGGGGGGGAGGCGATGAGCAGTTCTTC.

This clone was detected only once. The chain uses TRBV11-2 and TRBJ1-1, with no clear D. This CDR3 is 13 amino acids long. Germline CDR1 is SGHAT and CDR2 is FQNNGV. V lost 2 bases and J lost 2, with 6 bases in between. The DNA of the CDR3 is TGTGCCAGCAGCTTAACAAGCAACACTGAAGCTTTCTTT. This sequence encodes CASSLTSNTEAFF.

This chain uses TRBV28 with TRBJ2-7; 14 bases agree with TRBD2. From germline, CDR1 is MDHEN and CDR2 SYDVKM. The CDR3 covers 16 residues. The ends lost 5 bases at V and 0 bases at J; junction bases unmatched: 3. CDR3 coding DNA: TGTGCCAGCAGTAGGACTAGCGGGAGGAGCTCCTACGAGCAGTACTTC. This codes for CASSRTSGRSSYEQYF.

The chain carries TRBV7-9 and TRBJ2-1; D unclear. This CDR3 spans 17 amino acids. The germline V gene encodes CDR1 SEHNR and CDR2 FQNEAQ (reference sequence). Trimming pared 3 bases from V and 6 bases from J, leaving 21 bases between. The CDR3 coding sequence is TGTGCCAGCAGCTTTTGGGATACAGTAGATCGGGCCAATGAGCAGTTCTTC. As protein: CASSFWDTVDRANEQFF.

The genes are TRBV4-2 and TRBJ1-2, with 9 bases lining up with TRBD1. The trim removed 2 bases at V and 5 bases at J, leaving 12 bases unmatched. CDR3 length: 17 residues. Germline V gives CDR1 LGHNA, CDR2 YNFKEQ. As DNA, the CDR3 is TGTGCCAGCAGCCAAACCTACCGGGACAGGGCCCTATATGGCTACACCTTC. This gives the protein CASSQTYRDRALYGYTF.

The rearrangement links TRBV9 to TRBJ1-5; 7 positions agree with TRBD1. This CDR3 has 19 amino acids. J was trimmed by 0 bases and V by 4 bases; bases with no gene match: 16. Germline V CDR1 and CDR2: SGDLS, YYNGEE. The CDR3 region has the DNA TGTGCCAGCAGCCCAAGAGGGGACAGCCCAGGGGGTAGCAATCAGCCCCAGCATTTT. Translating it yields CASSPRGDSPGGSNQPQHF. Variable domain in full (rest from reference TRBV9 and TRBJ1-5): DSGVTQTPKHLITATGQRVTLRCSPRSGDLSVYWYQQSLDQGLQFLIQYYNGEERAKGNILERFSAQQFPDLHSELNLSSLELGDSALYFCASSPRGDSPGGSNQPQHFGDGTRLSIL.

The chain uses TRBV27 and TRBJ2-3, with 9 bases identical to TRBD2. CDR1 and CDR2 (germline): MNHEY, SMNVEV (reference sequence). The CDR3 loop spans 15 amino acids. The V and J ends lost 6 bases and 4 bases, in that order; junction bases with no gene match: 8. The CDR3 region is CASSPIAGVPDTQYF. CDR3 coding DNA: TGTGCCAGCAGCCCAATAGCGGGAGTCCCAGATACGCAGTATTTT.

The V call is TRBV28, the J call TRBJ2-5, with TRBD1 identical over 7 bases. CDR1 and CDR2 from the germline V gene are MDHEN and SYDVKM. J lost 4 bases, V lost 1 base, and 6 bases had no gene match. CDR3 length: 15 amino acids. The CDR3 spells CASSLSTGIVETQYF. The CDR3 nucleotides read TGTGCCAGCAGTTTATCGACAGGGATAGTAGAGACCCAGTACTTC. The variable domain in full, completed from reference TRBV28 and TRBJ2-5, reads DVKVTQSSRYLVKRTGEKVFLECVQDMDHENMFWYRQDPGLGLRLIYFSYDVKMKEKGDIPEGYSVSREKKERFSLILESASTNQTSMYLCASSLSTGIVETQYFGPGTRLLVL.

The CDR3 nucleotides read TGTGCCAGCGGCCCTCGGGGCTGGGCAGATACGCAGTATTTT. It codes for CASGPRGWADTQYF. The rearrangement joins TRBV28 to TRBJ2-3; D may correspond to TRBD1 or TRBD2 (5 bases each). Germline V gene lookup returns CDR1 MDHEN and CDR2 SYDVKM. The CDR3 has 14 residues. Trimming took off 8 bases at V and 4 bases at J, with 16 bases between the two ends.

This chain connects TRBV27 to TRBJ2-1; 11 nucleotides align to TRBD2. The V gene end was trimmed by 2 bases and the J gene end by 8 bases; junction bases not matched to a gene: 8. CDR3 length: 16 amino acids. Germline loops: CDR1 MNHEY, CDR2 SMNVEV (reference sequence). The CDR3 region is CASSLVAGGPLYEQFF. Written as DNA, the CDR3 is TGTGCCAGCAGTTTAGTAGCGGGAGGGCCTCTTTATGAGCAGTTCTTC.

The chain recombines TRBV28 with TRBJ2-3, with TRBD2 matching over 16 bases. CDR1 and CDR2 from the germline V gene are MDHEN and SYDVKM. With V trimmed by 6 bases and J by 5 bases, 8 bases remained unmatched. The CDR3 extends over 17 amino acids. CDR3 protein: CASSHGTSGREIDTQYF. The CDR3 DNA sequence: TGTGCCAGCAGCCACGGGACTAGCGGGAGGGAAATAGATACGCAGTATTTT.

The chain has TRBV28 and TRBJ2-3, with TRBD2 identical over 11 bases. The length of the CDR3 is 17 residues. Germline V lookup: CDR1 MDHEN, CDR2 SYDVKM. Trimming cost V 10 bases and J 0 bases; bases outside gene matches: 12. CDR3 in amino acids: CATEGLAESPSTDTQYF. The CDR3, as DNA: TGTGCCACCGAGGGACTAGCGGAATCCCCTAGCACAGATACGCAGTATTTT.

The rearrangement joins TRBV9 to TRBJ2-7, with 7 bases lining up with TRBD2. The CDR3 has 16 residues. From germline, CDR1 is SGDLS and CDR2 YYNGEE. With 4 bases clipped from V and 2 bases from J, the junction kept 12 bases outside the gene matches. The DNA of the CDR3 is TGTGCCAGCAGCCCCCGGGAGCGGGATTTTACCTACGAGCAGTACTTC. It yields the protein CASSPRERDFTYEQYF. Complete variable domain (other parts from reference TRBV9 and TRBJ2-7): DSGVTQTPKHLITATGQRVTLRCSPRSGDLSVYWYQQSLDQGLQFLIQYYNGEERAKGNILERFSAQQFPDLHSELNLSSLELGDSALYFCASSPRERDFTYEQYFGPGTRLTVT.

The chain has TRBV5-8 and TRBJ2-5; 10 nucleotides line up with TRBD1. The assigned J gene may be wrong: the sequence end matches TRBJ2-7 better. The CDR3 totals 15 residues. Germline-derived CDR1 and CDR2 are SGHTS and YDEGEE. The chain's CDR3 is CASSYPGTGENEQYF. The CDR3 bases are TGTGCCAGCAGCTACCCCGGGACAGGGGAAAACGAGCAGTACTTC.